The 4 T cell receptor beta chains listed next were all sequenced from one sample in a study of CD8 T cells in ankylosing spondylitis. Each CDR3 protein is one row after TCRdb ran MiXCR on the 5' RACE reads. The table includes approximately 250,000 distinct CDR3 sequences, 32% detected once. Sample: blood, either unsorted or a sorted T cell fraction (not recorded which). The receptor set was obtained from a male donor with ankylosing spondylitis or in good health (not recorded which).

This clonotype was observed a few times. The J gene is TRBJ2-7, the V gene TRBV9; 9 positions match TRBD1. V was clipped by 3 bases and J by 5 bases; unmatched bases: 12. Germline-derived CDR1 and CDR2 are SGDLS and YYNGEE. The length of the CDR3 is 16 residues. This CDR3 is CASSAAPYRGRDEQYF. The CDR3 bases are TGTGCCAGCAGCGCCGCTCCATACAGGGGGCGCGACGAGCAGTACTTC.

V usage is TRBV10-2 and J usage is TRBJ2-5; 9 bases agree with TRBD2. The ends lost 6 bases at V and 5 bases at J; junction bases unmatched: 4. Germline-derived CDR1 and CDR2 are WSHSY and SAAADI. The CDR3 length is 13 residues. CDR3: CASRGLADETQYF. The DNA for the CDR3 is TGCGCCAGCAGGGGACTAGCCGATGAGACCCAGTACTTC.

This chain joins TRBV6-5 and TRBJ2-7, with D possibly TRBD1 on 5 matching bases. Trimming removed 2 bases at V and 1 base at J, with 9 bases between. Germline values: CDR1 MNHEY, CDR2 SVGAGI. This CDR3 is built from 14 residues. The CDR3: CASSYTDTSYEQYF. The CDR3 coding sequence is TGTGCCAGCAGTTACACGGACACGTCCTACGAGCAGTACTTC.

This chain uses TRBV10-2 with TRBJ2-3; 12 bases match TRBD1. V trimming: 6 bases; J trimming: 4 bases; junction bases outside the gene matches: 8. CDR3 length: 16 amino acids. Germline V gene sequence: CDR1 WSHSY, CDR2 SAAADI. This chain's CDR3 is CASRFRDRGLADTQYF. The CDR3, as DNA: TGCGCCAGCAGGTTCCGGGACAGGGGGCTTGCAGATACGCAGTATTTT.